The T cell receptor (beta chain) under discussion was sequenced for a study of T-cell memory formation after mild COVID-19. Study results and limitations: Among CD4+ contracting clones, most were CM and EM, and CD8+ ones EMRA.

As concerns this clonotype: Its antigen remains unknown.

In germline, CDR1 is SQVTM, CDR2 ANQGSEA. The CDR3 contains 14 residues. The germline V and J ends were trimmed by 7 bases and 1 base, with 15 bases remaining between them. Researchers used 5'RACE with constant-segment primers to make TCR alpha and TCR beta cDNA libraries that carry sample barcodes and UMIs. TCRdb re-analysed the 5' RACE reads in MiXCR, keeping a single row per CDR3 protein. Of hundreds of thousands of distinct CDR3 sequences listed, just over 20% are singletons. This receptor was taken from an adult woman who had mild COVID-19 (a few samples of this study predate the infection). Cell type and time point are not known. The sequenced material came from PBMCs or a T cell subset sorted from them (not recorded which). The chain uses TRBV29-1 and TRBJ2-3; D gene unclear. The CDR3, as DNA: TGCAGCGCTCCCTCCCTGGCCCGCACAGATACGCAGTATTTT. Amino acid sequence: CSAPSLARTDTQYF.